This T cell receptor (beta chain) was sequenced in a study of blood T cells in healthy people across ages. Points on this clonotype: Its antigen is as yet unknown.

Trimming removed 6 bases from V and 5 bases from J, with 13 bases in between. CDR3 length equals 13 residues. Whole-study findings and limits: There was a strong correlation between TCR beta diversity and naive T cell percentage.

The second PCR ran about 6 to 11 cycles with a sample-barcoded 5' primer and J-beta primers. Each cDNA molecule was tagged by a template-switch adaptor with 12 random nucleotides. TCRdb itself ran the 5' RACE reads through MiXCR, one entry per CDR3 protein. Here the sample spans about 570,000 distinct CDR3 sequences, 27% being singletons. Specimen: blood. V gene TRBV12-3 or TRBV12-4 combines with J gene TRBJ2-5; a weak D match, TRBD1 (6 bases). The receptor was derived from a woman between 70 and 85 years old in good health. CDR3 sequence: CASRVRGGETQYF. CDR3 DNA sequence: TGTGCCAGCAGAGTCAGGGGTGGTGAGACCCAGTACTTC.